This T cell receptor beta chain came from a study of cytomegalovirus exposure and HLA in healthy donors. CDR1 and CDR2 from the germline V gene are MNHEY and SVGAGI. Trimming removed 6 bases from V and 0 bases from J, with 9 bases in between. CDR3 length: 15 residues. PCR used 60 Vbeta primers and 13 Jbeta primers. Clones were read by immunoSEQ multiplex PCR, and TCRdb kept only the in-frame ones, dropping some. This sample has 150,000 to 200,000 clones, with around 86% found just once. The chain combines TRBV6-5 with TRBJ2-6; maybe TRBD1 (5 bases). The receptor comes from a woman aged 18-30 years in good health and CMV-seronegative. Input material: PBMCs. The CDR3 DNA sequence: TGTGCCAGCAGCGAACAGGACTCTGGGGCCAACGTCCTGACTTTC. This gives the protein CASSEQDSGANVLTF.